The subject of this entry is one TCR beta chain. This specimen belongs to a study of blood T cell repertoires in COVID-19. Across the whole study: Sites in the United States, Italy and Spain provided acute and convalescent COVID-19 samples.

Libraries were prepared by immunoSEQ multiplex PCR; TCRdb keeps only in-frame clonotypes and omits some of them. The repertoire holds 130,000 to 150,000 clones, with about 84% as singletons. V was shortened by 2 bases and J by 0 bases, with 8 bases between the two germline ends. The CDR3 is made up of 16 amino acids. CDR1 is LNHDA and CDR2 is SQIVND in the germline V gene (reference sequence). This chain joins TRBV19 and TRBJ1-6; D is perhaps TRBD1 (6 bases). Sequencing was performed on peripheral blood. This TCR was recovered from a woman of 80 years or more in a cohort sampled during active or convalescent COVID-19. CDR3 DNA sequence: TGTGCCAGTAGTATAACAGGGAGCTCCTATAATTCACCCCTCCACTTT. Translated, it gives CASSITGSSYNSPLHF.